This TCR beta chain is from a study of blood T cell repertoires in COVID-19. On the study more broadly: Sites in the United States, Italy and Spain provided acute and convalescent COVID-19 samples. PBMCs, B-cell-depleted T cells, or T cells were the source of the cDNA or gDNA that made up the material.

Germline CDR1 is LNHDA and CDR2 is SQIVND (reference sequence). The CDR3 has 10 residues. Unmatched junction bases numbered 2, after V lost 8 bases and J lost 8 bases. Method: immunoSEQ multiplex PCR; TCRdb's copy keeps in-frame clones and lacks some. The sample includes a few hundred thousand clones, less than 85% seen only once; the top ten take under 20%. This clone was seen a single time. The specimen was PBMCs or T cells enriched from blood (not recorded which). The chain joins TRBV19 to TRBJ1-2; 7 nucleotides match TRBD1. This TCR was sampled from a man aged 40-55 years who had recovered from COVID-19. The CDR3 loop reads CASYRGGYTF. The CDR3 DNA is TGTGCCAGTTACAGGGGCGGCTACACCTTC.